Listed here are 8 T cell receptor beta chains from one sample, sequenced in a study of shared clonotypes between healthy human individuals. Libraries were prepared by immunoSEQ multiplex PCR; TCRdb keeps only in-frame clonotypes and omits some of them. The data hold about 2 million clones, with about 94% observed a single time. Positive CCR7 selection of CD45RO-negative cells yielded the naive CD8 cells, and terminally differentiated effector memory CD45RA+ cells were excluded. The sample consisted of naive CD8+ T cells sorted from blood. These receptors came from a young man in good health.

Points on this clone: The same CDR3 can be traced to other DNA sequences in this sample. This chain links TRBV6-1 with TRBJ2-7, with D tentatively TRBD1 (6 bases). Per germline, CDR1 MNHNS and CDR2 SASEGT. Trimming took off 1 base at V and 2 bases at J, with 9 bases between the two ends. This CDR3 contains 14 residues. CDR3 region: CASSEEQGTYEQYF. The CDR3 nucleotides read TGTGCCAGCAGTGAAGAACAGGGCACCTACGAGCAGTACTTC.

The rearrangement uses TRBV4-2 and TRBJ2-5; 8 bases line up with TRBD2. The trim removed 0 bases at V and 5 bases at J, leaving 11 bases unmatched. This CDR3 contains 17 residues. CDR1 and CDR2 (germline): LGHNA, YNFKEQ. CDR3 sequence: CASSQEPAGEGRETQYF. DNA of the CDR3: TGTGCCAGCAGCCAAGAGCCAGCGGGGGAAGGGCGGGAGACCCAGTACTTC.

The chain uses TRBV7-8 and TRBJ2-7, with D possibly matching TRBD1 (5 bases). The CDR3 spans 13 residues. Per germline, CDR1 SGHVS and CDR2 FQNEAQ. V lost 4 bases and J lost 6, with 13 bases in between. The CDR3 here is CASSYLTGSEQYF. DNA for the CDR3: TGTGCCAGCAGCTACCTAACAGGTTCCGAGCAGTACTTC.

Regarding this clone: Other DNA sequences in the same sample also yield this CDR3. V is TRBV4-1 and J is TRBJ2-7, with 8 bases identical to TRBD1. After removal of 0 bases from V and 4 bases from J, the junction contained 5 bases not matched to a gene. Germline V lookup: CDR1 MGHRA, CDR2 YSYEKL. The CDR3 length is 15 residues. The CDR3 here is CASSQDKGQGYEQYF. CDR3 sequence (DNA): TGCGCCAGCAGCCAAGATAAAGGACAGGGTTACGAGCAGTACTTC.

The V call is TRBV6-6, the J call TRBJ2-2; possibly TRBD1 or TRBD2 for D (5 bases each). Trimming removed 5 bases at V and 8 bases at J, with 12 bases between. The germline gives CDR1 MNHNY, CDR2 SVGAGI (reference sequence). The CDR3 runs to 13 residues. CDR3 sequence: CASSPSGRGELFF. The CDR3 DNA is TGTGCCAGCAGTCCCTCGGGACGGGGGGAGCTGTTTTTT.

The J gene is TRBJ1-1, the V gene TRBV28; possible D gene TRBD1, 5 bases. V dropped 3 bases and J dropped 4 bases, with 21 bases sitting between them. The CDR3 totals 17 residues. The germline V gene encodes CDR1 MDHEN and CDR2 SYDVKM. This CDR3 reads CASSFPRDWGLGTEAFF. CDR3 DNA sequence: TGTGCCAGCAGTTTTCCCCGGGACTGGGGTTTAGGCACTGAAGCTTTCTTT.

V usage is TRBV6-1 and J usage is TRBJ2-7, with D perhaps matching TRBD1 (6 bases). From germline, CDR1 is MNHNS and CDR2 SASEGT. The V end lost 7 bases, the J end lost 4 bases, and 11 bases lay between the germline ends. CDR3 length: 12 amino acids. Here the CDR3 reads CASIGGAYEQYF. In nucleotides, the CDR3 is TGTGCCAGCATTGGGGGCGCATACGAGCAGTACTTC.

The gene calls are TRBV5-6 and TRBJ2-3, with D uncertain. The germline gives CDR1 SGHDT, CDR2 YYEEEE. The CDR3 consists of 13 residues. V was cut by 1 base and J by 8 bases, with 11 bases left in between. The CDR3: CASSLYMEGTQYF. The CDR3 DNA reads TGTGCCAGCAGCTTGTATATGGAAGGTACGCAGTATTTT.